This TCR beta chain derives from a study of blood T cells in healthy people across ages. General study findings and limits: Underestimates were what the diversity estimates from one million T cells were considered to be. While age rose, TCR beta diversity per million T cells dropped in a roughly linear way.

Details on this clonotype: The antigen is undetermined.

Per the germline V gene, CDR1 is DFQATT and CDR2 is SNEGSKA (reference sequence). CDR3 size: 14 residues. Trimming removed 3 bases from V and 2 bases from J, with 13 bases in between. Then a second PCR, running roughly 7 to 12 cycles, was carried out with a sample-barcoded 5' primer and a J-beta primer mix. TCRdb re-derived calls from the 5' RACE reads in MiXCR, one entry per CDR3 protein. The sample contains about 640,000 distinct CDR3 sequences, roughly two fifths of which appear only once. The receptor's source is a man of 80 years or more in good health. The chain has TRBV20-1 and TRBJ1-2; perhaps TRBD1 as D (6 bases). The sequencing sample was made of blood. CDR3 residues: CSARGAGDNYGYTF. CDR3 DNA: TGCAGTGCTAGGGGTGCAGGGGACAACTATGGCTACACCTTC.